This T cell receptor beta chain was recovered during a study of blood T cell repertoires in COVID-19. The CDR3 is 15 amino acids. Germline V gene data show CDR1 as SNHLY and CDR2 as FYNNEI. Trimming cost V 6 bases and J 0 bases; bases outside gene matches: 3. Produced via immunoSEQ multiplex PCR; TCRdb's table is partial and in-frame only. This sample has 55,000 to 80,000 clones, with about 86% found just once. The chain combines TRBV2 with TRBJ1-2; 11 bases agree with TRBD1. The sequencing input was peripheral blood. This receptor was taken from a man in his fifties or sixties with active COVID-19. CDR3 protein: CASSLGQGANYGYTF. The CDR3 nucleotides are TGTGCCAGCAGCCTGGGACAGGGGGCTAACTATGGCTACACCTTC.